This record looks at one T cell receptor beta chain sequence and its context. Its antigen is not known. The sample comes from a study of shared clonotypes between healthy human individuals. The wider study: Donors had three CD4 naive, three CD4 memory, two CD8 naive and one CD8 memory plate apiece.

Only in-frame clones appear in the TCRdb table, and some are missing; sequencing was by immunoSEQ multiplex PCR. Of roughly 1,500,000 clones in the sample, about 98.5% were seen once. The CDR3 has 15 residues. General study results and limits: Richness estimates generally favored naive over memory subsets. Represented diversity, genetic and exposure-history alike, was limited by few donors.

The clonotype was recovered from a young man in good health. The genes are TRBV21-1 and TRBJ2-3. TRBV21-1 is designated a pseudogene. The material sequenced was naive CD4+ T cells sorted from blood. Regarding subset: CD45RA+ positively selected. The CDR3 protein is CASSKRGRRTDTQYF. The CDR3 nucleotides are TGTGCCAGCAGCAAGCGTGGCAGGCGGACAGATACGCAGTATTTT.